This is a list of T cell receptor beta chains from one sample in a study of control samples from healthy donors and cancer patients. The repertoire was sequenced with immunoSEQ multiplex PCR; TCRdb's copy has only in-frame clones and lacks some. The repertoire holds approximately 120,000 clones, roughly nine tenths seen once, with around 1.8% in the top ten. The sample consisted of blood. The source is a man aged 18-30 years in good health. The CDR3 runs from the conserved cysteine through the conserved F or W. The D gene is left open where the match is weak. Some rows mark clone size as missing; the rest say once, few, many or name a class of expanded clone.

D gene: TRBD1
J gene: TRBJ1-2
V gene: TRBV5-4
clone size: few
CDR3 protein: CASSWTGGYGYTF
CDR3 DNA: TGTGCCAGCAGCTGGACAGGGGGCTATGGCTACACCTTC

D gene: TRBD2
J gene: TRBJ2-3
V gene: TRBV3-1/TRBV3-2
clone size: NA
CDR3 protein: CASSQGVGRQTQYF
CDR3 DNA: TGTGCCAGCAGCCAAGGTGTCGGGAGGCAAACGCAGTATTTT

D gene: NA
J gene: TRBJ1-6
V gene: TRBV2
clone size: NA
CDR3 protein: CASRKDARANSPLHF
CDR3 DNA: TGTGCCAGCAGGAAAGACGCCAGGGCCAATTCACCCCTCCACTTT

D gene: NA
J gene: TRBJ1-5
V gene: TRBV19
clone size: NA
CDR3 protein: CASSATETLRNQPQHF
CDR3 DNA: TGTGCCAGTAGTGCCACCGAAACCCTAAGGAATCAGCCCCAGCATTTT

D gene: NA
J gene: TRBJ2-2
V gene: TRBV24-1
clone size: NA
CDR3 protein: CATSDLQGLNTGELFF
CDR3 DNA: TGTGCCACCAGTGATTTGCAGGGGCTGAACACCGGGGAGCTGTTTTTT

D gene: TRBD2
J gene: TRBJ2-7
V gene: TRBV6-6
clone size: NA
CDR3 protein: CASEREGSYEQYF
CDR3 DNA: TGTGCCAGCGAGCGGGAGGGCTCCTACGAGCAGTACTTC

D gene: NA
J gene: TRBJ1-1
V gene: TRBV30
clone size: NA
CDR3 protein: CAWSLGNTEAFF
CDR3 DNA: TGTGCCTGGAGTTTGGGCAACACTGAAGCTTTCTTT

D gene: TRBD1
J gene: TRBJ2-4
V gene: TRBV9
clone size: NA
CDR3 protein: CASSVDGTGDIQYF
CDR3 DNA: TGTGCCAGCAGCGTAGATGGGACAGGGGACATTCAGTACTTC

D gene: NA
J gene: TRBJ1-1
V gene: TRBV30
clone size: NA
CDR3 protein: CAAHGSNTEAFF
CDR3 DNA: TGTGCTGCCCACGGCAGCAACACTGAAGCTTTCTTT

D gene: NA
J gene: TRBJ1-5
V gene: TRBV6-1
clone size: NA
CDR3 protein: CASSDRLAANQPQHF
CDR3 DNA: TGTGCCAGCAGTGACCGATTAGCGGCAAATCAGCCCCAGCATTTT

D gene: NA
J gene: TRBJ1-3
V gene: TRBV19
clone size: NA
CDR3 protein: CASSPYTGPPGNTIYF
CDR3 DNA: TGTGCCAGTAGTCCCTACACAGGGCCGCCTGGAAACACCATATATTTT

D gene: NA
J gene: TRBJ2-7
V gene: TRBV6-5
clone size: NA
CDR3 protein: CASSYYGGNSYEQYF
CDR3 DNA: TGTGCCAGCAGTTACTATGGCGGAAACTCCTACGAGCAGTACTTC

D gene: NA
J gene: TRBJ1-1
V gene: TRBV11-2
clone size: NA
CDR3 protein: CASSRVSPMNTEAFF
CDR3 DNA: TGTGCCAGCAGCCGTGTAAGCCCCATGAACACTGAAGCTTTCTTT

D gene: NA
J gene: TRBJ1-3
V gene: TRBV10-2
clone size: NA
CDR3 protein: CASRSGGAGNTIYF
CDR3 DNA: TGCGCCAGCAGATCGGGAGGGGCAGGAAACACCATATATTTT

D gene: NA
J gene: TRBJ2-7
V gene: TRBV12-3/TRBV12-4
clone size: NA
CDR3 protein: CASSFIRGGEQYF
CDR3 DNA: TGTGCCAGCAGTTTTATCAGGGGCGGCGAGCAGTACTTC

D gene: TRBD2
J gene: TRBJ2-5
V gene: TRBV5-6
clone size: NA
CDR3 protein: CASSLGPGGQGETQYF
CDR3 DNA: TGTGCCAGCAGCTTGGGGCCGGGAGGGCAAGGAGAGACCCAGTACTTC

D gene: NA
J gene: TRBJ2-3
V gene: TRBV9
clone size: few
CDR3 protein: CASSPRGQRTDTQYF
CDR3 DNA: TGTGCCAGCAGCCCGAGGGGACAACGCACAGATACGCAGTATTTT

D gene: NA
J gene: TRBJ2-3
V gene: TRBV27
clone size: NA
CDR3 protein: CASSSRRVRSTDTQYF
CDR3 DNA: TGTGCCAGCAGTTCACGAAGGGTCCGTAGCACAGATACGCAGTATTTT

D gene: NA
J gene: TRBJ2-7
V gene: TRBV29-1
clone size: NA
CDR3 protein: CSVETGDEQYF
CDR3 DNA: TGCAGCGTTGAAACGGGAGACGAGCAGTACTTC

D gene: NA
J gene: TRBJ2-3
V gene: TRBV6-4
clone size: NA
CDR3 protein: CASNDGGELDTQYF
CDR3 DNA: TGTGCCAGCAATGACGGAGGGGAGCTTGATACGCAGTATTTT